Listed below are T cell receptor beta chains from one sample, sequenced in a study of blood T cell repertoires in COVID-19. Assay used: immunoSEQ multiplex PCR; TCRdb lists only in-frame clones, some missing. The repertoire includes around 76,000 clones, around 83% of them detected once, and 6.9% sits in the top ten. The sample was peripheral blood. The origin of the receptors is a man aged 25 to 40 with COVID-19, enrolled during active disease. CDR3s include the opening cysteine and the closing phenylalanine or tryptophan. A D gene is named only where the DNA matches it firmly. Size is omitted from some rows. Given values are once, few, many or a class for expanded clones.

>TRBV3-1/TRBV3-2|14|TRBJ1-1|NA|TRBD1
CASSQEGTATEAFF
TGTGCCAGCAGCCAAGAAGGGACAGCAACTGAAGCTTTCTTT
>TRBV27|16|TRBJ2-3|NA|NA
CASSPSDRGSTDTQYF
TGTGCCAGCAGTCCTTCGGACAGAGGGAGCACAGATACGCAGTATTTT
>TRBV28|13|TRBJ1-5|NA|NA
CASSLSSVQPQHF
TGTGCCAGCAGTTTAAGCTCGGTTCAGCCCCAGCATTTT
>TRBV7-9|13|TRBJ1-2|NA|NA
CASSPQANYGYTF
TGTGCCAGCAGCCCCCAAGCGAACTATGGCTACACCTTC
>TRBV27|17|TRBJ2-2|NA|TRBD2
CASSNFGLAGVPGELFF
TGTGCCAGCAGTAATTTCGGACTAGCGGGAGTTCCCGGGGAGCTGTTTTTT
>TRBV30|13|TRBJ2-7|NA|NA
CAWTGQGTGEQYF
TGTGCCTGGACCGGACAAGGGACTGGTGAGCAGTACTTC
>TRBV5-1|15|TRBJ1-1|NA|NA
CASSLEPGRNTEAFF
TGCGCCAGCAGCTTGGAACCGGGGAGGAACACTGAAGCTTTCTTT
>TRBV10-3|15|TRBJ1-1|NA|NA
CAISESLQRNTEAFF
TGTGCCATCAGTGAGTCGCTCCAGCGGAACACTGAAGCTTTCTTT
>TRBV15|14|TRBJ1-1|NA|NA
CATSREQLNTEAFF
TGTGCCACCAGCAGAGAACAGTTGAACACTGAAGCTTTCTTT
>TRBV6-1|16|TRBJ2-1|once|NA
CASSEEEGGGYNEQFF
TGTGCCAGCAGTGAAGAAGAGGGAGGGGGCTACAATGAGCAGTTCTTC
>TRBV19|21|TRBJ2-3|NA|TRBD2
CASSIRFAETSGSSRTDTQYF
TGTGCCAGTAGTATACGATTTGCGGAGACTAGCGGGAGTTCGCGCACAGATACGCAGTATTTT
>TRBV18|16|TRBJ1-1|NA|TRBD1
CASSIGQGSSNTEAFF
TGTGCCAGCTCAATAGGACAGGGAAGTTCGAACACTGAAGCTTTCTTT
>TRBV28|15|TRBJ1-1|NA|NA
CASSYDRERNTEAFF
TGTGCCAGCAGTTATGATCGGGAGAGGAACACTGAAGCTTTCTTT
>TRBV28|15|TRBJ2-4|NA|TRBD1
CASSEETGGKNIQYF
TGTGCCAGCAGTGAAGAGACAGGGGGTAAGAACATTCAGTACTTC
>TRBV28|16|TRBJ2-3|NA|TRBD2
CASSPLLAGGGDTQYF
TGTGCCAGCAGCCCCCTACTAGCGGGAGGAGGAGATACGCAGTATTTT
>TRBV9|14|TRBJ2-1|NA|TRBD2
CASSVLAGVNEQFF
TGTGCCAGCAGCGTGCTAGCGGGAGTGAATGAGCAGTTCTTC
>TRBV7-2|13|TRBJ2-5|NA|TRBD1
CASSTRTGETQYF
TGTGCCAGCAGCACGCGGACAGGAGAGACCCAGTACTTC
>TRBV5-1|15|TRBJ1-3|NA|NA
CASSPEVFSGNTIYF
TGCGCCAGCAGCCCGGAGGTATTCTCTGGAAACACCATATATTTT
>TRBV27|14|TRBJ1-3|NA|NA
CASSGQSSGNTIYF
TGTGCCAGCAGCGGACAGTCCTCTGGAAACACCATATATTTT
>TRBV5-1|11|TRBJ2-1|NA|NA
CASSSDRVQFF
TGCGCCAGCAGCTCTGACAGAGTGCAGTTCTTC
>TRBV6-2/TRBV6-3|12|TRBJ2-1|NA|NA
CASSSTGNEQFF
TGTGCCAGCAGTTCGACAGGCAATGAGCAGTTCTTC
>TRBV18|14|TRBJ1-2|few|TRBD1
CASSPVDRGHGYTF
TGTGCCAGCTCACCCGTAGACAGGGGGCATGGCTACACCTTC
>TRBV9|13|TRBJ1-2|few|TRBD1
CASSDQGASGYTF
TGTGCCAGCAGCGACCAGGGGGCGAGCGGCTACACCTTC
>TRBV4-1|13|TRBJ2-1|NA|TRBD2
CASSSPSGRGKFF
TGCGCCAGCAGCTCCCCCAGCGGGAGGGGGAAGTTCTTC
>TRBV28|16|TRBJ2-1|NA|NA
CASSPLSYSSYNEQFF
TGTGCCAGCAGTCCCCTATCTTACAGCTCCTACAATGAGCAGTTCTTC
>TRBV27|16|TRBJ1-1|NA|TRBD1
CASRAFGQGEGTEAFF
TGTGCCAGCAGGGCCTTCGGACAGGGAGAAGGCACTGAAGCTTTCTTT
>TRBV6-5|13|TRBJ2-1|NA|NA
CASTRTEYNEQFF
TGTGCCAGCACCCGGACTGAGTACAATGAGCAGTTCTTC
>TRBV7-8|14|TRBJ2-7|NA|TRBD1
CASSLVGTGGEQYF
TGTGCCAGCAGCTTAGTAGGGACAGGAGGGGAGCAGTACTTC
>TRBV21-1|17|TRBJ2-4|NA|NA
CASSLPGQLLAKNIQYF
TGTGCCAGCAGCCTACCCGGACAGCTGCTAGCCAAAAACATTCAGTACTTC
>TRBV6-1|18|TRBJ1-3|NA|NA
CASSEKDYVSSSGNTIYF
TGTGCCAGCAGTGAAAAGGATTATGTGTCTAGCTCTGGAAACACCATATATTTT
>TRBV20-1|11|TRBJ1-1|NA|TRBD1
CRTGDGTEAFF
TGCAGGACAGGGGATGGCACTGAAGCTTTCTTT
>TRBV7-9|16|TRBJ1-5|NA|TRBD1
CASSLGQAISNQPQHF
TGTGCCAGCAGCTTGGGACAGGCGATTAGCAATCAGCCCCAGCATTTT
>TRBV10-2|15|TRBJ1-3|NA|NA
CASSPRQSSGNTIYF
TGCGCCAGCAGTCCCCGACAGAGCTCTGGAAACACCATATATTTT
>TRBV19|14|TRBJ2-3|few|NA
CASSTTGATDTQYF
TGTGCCAGTAGTACTACGGGAGCCACAGATACGCAGTATTTT
>TRBV18|12|TRBJ2-5|NA|NA
CASSQQQETQYF
TGTGCCAGCTCACAACAACAAGAGACCCAGTACTTC
>TRBV6-4|15|TRBJ2-3|many|TRBD2
CASRETSGSADTQYF
TGTGCCAGCAGGGAGACTAGCGGGAGCGCAGATACGCAGTATTTT
>TRBV10-3|15|TRBJ2-2|NA|TRBD2
CAISVGTSDTGELFF
TGTGCCATCAGTGTCGGGACTAGCGACACCGGGGAGCTGTTTTTT
>TRBV12-3/TRBV12-4|13|TRBJ2-2|NA|NA
CASTLINTGELFF
TGTGCCAGCACCCTTATCAACACCGGGGAGCTGTTTTTT
>TRBV7-9|15|TRBJ1-3|NA|NA
CASQAPSGSGNTIYF
TGTGCCAGCCAAGCTCCGTCAGGCTCTGGAAACACCATATATTTT
>TRBV24-1|17|TRBJ2-3|NA|TRBD2
CATSDFRPGRASDTQYF
TGTGCCACCAGTGATTTTCGTCCAGGGAGGGCATCAGATACGCAGTATTTT
>TRBV10-3|15|TRBJ1-2|NA|TRBD1
CAITSRTGLNYGYTF
TGTGCCATCACCAGCCGGACAGGCCTCAACTATGGCTACACCTTC
>TRBV13|17|TRBJ2-6|NA|NA
CASSLEGRGRGANVLTF
TGTGCCAGCAGCTTAGAGGGCAGGGGTCGAGGGGCCAACGTCCTGACTTTC
>TRBV7-8|13|TRBJ1-1|NA|NA
CASSLGQAGEAFF
TGTGCCAGCAGCTTAGGACAGGCCGGTGAAGCTTTCTTT
>TRBV25-1|14|TRBJ1-2|NA|TRBD1
CASSGGQGNRGYTF
TGTGCCAGCAGTGGGGGACAGGGCAACCGTGGCTACACCTTC
>TRBV5-4|16|TRBJ1-2|NA|NA
CASSSSITGINYGYTF
TGTGCCAGCAGCTCATCTATCACAGGGATAAACTATGGCTACACCTTC
>TRBV29-1|13|TRBJ1-2|NA|NA
CSVVGTMSYGYTF
TGCAGCGTTGTCGGGACAATGTCCTATGGCTACACCTTC
>TRBV12-3/TRBV12-4|11|TRBJ2-3|NA|NA
CASSTLDTQYF
TGTGCCAGCAGCACATTAGATACGCAGTATTTT
>TRBV6-5|16|TRBJ2-1|NA|NA
CASSYARALAYNEQFF
TGTGCCAGCAGTTACGCTCGCGCACTTGCCTACAATGAGCAGTTCTTC
>TRBV19|15|TRBJ2-5|few|NA
CASSFSDTGQETQYF
TGTGCCAGTAGTTTCTCGGACACCGGGCAAGAGACCCAGTACTTC
>TRBV28|20|TRBJ2-1|once|TRBD2
CASSLYPPRTSGRALDEQFF
TGTGCCAGCAGTTTATACCCCCCACGGACTAGCGGGAGGGCCCTAGATGAGCAGTTCTTC
>TRBV5-6|15|TRBJ2-7|NA|TRBD1
CASSLDRGRIGEQYF
TGTGCCAGCAGCTTGGACAGGGGGCGGATTGGCGAGCAGTACTTC
>TRBV10-3|15|TRBJ1-2|once|NA
CAISESPGYNYGYTF
TGTGCCATCAGTGAGTCACCAGGCTATAACTATGGCTACACCTTC
>TRBV11-2|14|TRBJ1-4|NA|TRBD1
CASSPGTGVEKLFF
TGTGCCAGCAGCCCCGGGACAGGGGTTGAAAAACTGTTTTTT
>TRBV18|12|TRBJ2-7|NA|NA
CASSPGGREQYF
TGTGCCAGCTCACCGGGGGGGCGAGAGCAGTACTTC
>TRBV28|15|TRBJ2-3|NA|NA
CASSTRRELTDTQYF
TGTGCCAGCAGCACCCGGAGAGAGTTAACAGATACGCAGTATTTT
>TRBV5-4|15|TRBJ1-6|NA|NA
CASSLVGSGNSPLHF
TGTGCCAGCAGCTTGGTCGGGTCTGGTAATTCACCCCTCCACTTT
>TRBV12-3/TRBV12-4|11|TRBJ2-7|NA|NA
CASSFANEQYF
TGTGCCAGCAGTTTTGCGAACGAGCAGTACTTC
>TRBV6-2/TRBV6-3|14|TRBJ1-5|NA|NA
CASSYEGGHQPQHF
TGTGCCAGCAGTTACGAGGGGGGGCATCAGCCCCAGCATTTT
>TRBV27|13|TRBJ1-5|NA|NA
CASGEYSNQPQHF
TGTGCCAGCGGGGAGTATAGCAATCAGCCCCAGCATTTT